Sequencing of this T cell receptor (beta chain) was carried out in a study of blood T cell repertoires in COVID-19. Across the study: Italy, Spain and the United States were the sources of the convalescent and acute COVID-19 samples. From T cells, B-cell-depleted T cells, or PBMCs came the material, which was cDNA or gDNA.

The ends were cut back, 7 bases at V and 8 bases at J, with 14 bases in the middle. This CDR3 is 11 amino acids long. Germline assignment: CDR1 GTSNPN and CDR2 SVGIG (reference sequence). Methods used by the authors: Using reference gene primer amplification, nucleated cell counts were estimated. Here immunoSEQ multiplex PCR was the method, and the copy in TCRdb shows in-frame clones only, minus some. The V and J calls and clone size are taken from that table; D and trimming were inferred from the DNA. The sample carries more than 85,000 clones, roughly 79% recorded once. The sequence was obtained from a woman between 65 and 79 years old with acute or convalescent COVID-19. The sample was peripheral blood. The J gene is TRBJ1-2, the V gene TRBV30, with D uncertain. CDR3 DNA sequence: TGTGCCTATAACGACGGGGAAGGCTACACCTTC. Protein sequence: CAYNDGEGYTF.